Listed below are T cell receptor beta chains from one sample, sequenced in a study of blood T cells in healthy people across ages. TCRdb reprocessed the 5' RACE reads via MiXCR and lists one record per CDR3 protein. The sample consists of about 540,000 distinct CDR3 sequences, about 25% of them appearing once. This same sample was also part of a study on T cells of mothers and their children.

Specimen: blood. The receptors derive from a boy younger than 18 in good health. The CDR3 runs from the conserved cysteine through the conserved F or W. The D gene is left open where the match is weak. A clone size is listed for some rows: how often the clone was seen (once, few, many), or a class if it is expanded.

size	V	J	D	DNA	CDR3
few	TRBV29-1	TRBJ2-5	TRBD1	TGCAGCGTTCTAGGGACAGGGCTGGAGACCCAGTACTTC	CSVLGTGLETQYF
few	TRBV27	TRBJ2-7	.	TGTGCCAGCACTTCTCTTTCTCGGTCCTACGAGCAGTACTTC	CASTSLSRSYEQYF
.	TRBV6-5	TRBJ1-4	.	TGTGCCAGCTCCGACAGGCTTAATGAAAAACTGTTTTTT	CASSDRLNEKLFF
few	TRBV28	TRBJ1-2	TRBD1	TGTGCCAGCAGTCTCGGACAGGGGACCCAGTACACCTTC	CASSLGQGTQYTF
few	TRBV6-1	TRBJ2-5	TRBD1	TGTGCCAGCAGGCGGGACAGGGACGAGACCCAGTACTTC	CASRRDRDETQYF
few	TRBV28	TRBJ1-2	.	TGTGCCAGTACGGGATTTAAAGAAAACTATGGCTACACCTTC	CASTGFKENYGYTF
.	TRBV28	TRBJ1-2	.	TGTGCCAGCAATTCGGGGATGGGCTATGGCTACACCTTC	CASNSGMGYGYTF
.	TRBV20-1	TRBJ2-1	TRBD2	TGCAGTGCTAGTCCCATAGCGGGGGACTACAATGAGCAGTTCTTC	CSASPIAGDYNEQFF
.	TRBV10-3	TRBJ2-7	TRBD2	TGTGCCATCAGTGAGTCTGGGACTAGCGGGGTCCCCTACGAGCAGTACTTC	CAISESGTSGVPYEQYF
few	TRBV5-1	TRBJ2-5	.	TGCGCCAGCAGCTTGGCGCCAGGGAACCAAGAGACCCAGTACTTC	CASSLAPGNQETQYF
few	TRBV24-1	TRBJ1-1	.	TGTGCCACCAGGCGAGGGGGTGAAGCTTTCTTT	CATRRGGEAFF
few	TRBV6-6	TRBJ1-1	.	TGTGCCAGCAGTTACCCACCAGGGTCGGGCACTGAAGCTTTCTTT	CASSYPPGSGTEAFF
.	TRBV12-3/TRBV12-4	TRBJ2-3	TRBD2	TGTGCCAGCCCCCAGCGGGGAGTCCAGGATACGCAGTATTTT	CASPQRGVQDTQYF
many	TRBV7-2	TRBJ1-4	TRBD1	TGTGCCAGCAGCTGGGGGTCCGGGACAGGGGTGGAAAAACTGTTTTTT	CASSWGSGTGVEKLFF
.	TRBV25-1	TRBJ2-1	TRBD2	TGTGCCAGCAGTGACGGTCAGCGGGGGAGCTCCTACAATGAGCAGTTCTTC	CASSDGQRGSSYNEQFF
once	TRBV7-7	TRBJ2-2	TRBD2	TGTGCTAGCAGCTTCTCTAGCGGGGGGGCCGCCGGGGAGCTGTTTTTT	CASSFSSGGAAGELFF
.	TRBV25-1	TRBJ1-5	.	TGTGCCAGCCGTGGGGCTGTGGGTCAGCCCCAGCATTTT	CASRGAVGQPQHF
few	TRBV5-1	TRBJ2-3	TRBD1	TGCGCCAGCAGCTTCCGGGACAGGGGAACAGATACGCAGTATTTT	CASSFRDRGTDTQYF
.	TRBV20-1	TRBJ1-2	TRBD1	TGCAGTACTAGTTCTGGGGACAGGGAATATGGCTACACCTTC	CSTSSGDREYGYTF
.	TRBV6-1	TRBJ2-1	.	TGTGCCACGAGGCCTAGAACCTATGAGCAGTTCTTC	CATRPRTYEQFF
many	TRBV7-2	TRBJ1-4	.	TGTGCCAGCAGCCTGGACAGCTCCCGGCCTGAAAAACTGTTTTTT	CASSLDSSRPEKLFF
few	TRBV7-9	TRBJ2-1	TRBD2	TGTGCCAGCAGCCCAGCGGGAGCGGGCGACTACAATGAGCAGTTCTTC	CASSPAGAGDYNEQFF
.	TRBV6-5	TRBJ1-6	TRBD1	TGTGCCAGCAGTTCCAACGACAGGGGGAATTCTAATTCACCCCTCCACTTT	CASSSNDRGNSNSPLHF
.	TRBV11-2	TRBJ2-3	.	TGTGCCAGCAGTTGGACGGTGACAGATACGCAGTATTTT	CASSWTVTDTQYF
few	TRBV7-3	TRBJ1-1	TRBD1	TGTGCCAGCAGCCCGGGACAGGAGGGCGCTGAAGCTTTCTTT	CASSPGQEGAEAFF
.	TRBV6-6	TRBJ1-2	.	TGTGCCAGCAGTCCCCCCCGCGGAGGTAACTATGGCTACACCTTC	CASSPPRGGNYGYTF
few	TRBV30	TRBJ2-7	TRBD2	TGTGCCTGGGGAAAAGGACGGGGGGATTACGAGCAGTACTTC	CAWGKGRGDYEQYF
many	TRBV20-1	TRBJ2-1	TRBD2	TGCAGTGCTAGAGATTACGCGACTCTTGCGGGAGGGCCTTTGGAGCAGTTCTTC	CSARDYATLAGGPLEQFF
few	TRBV12-3/TRBV12-4	TRBJ2-3	TRBD2	TGTGCCAGCAGTTTCCTCTTCGGGGGGAAGACGCAGTATTTT	CASSFLFGGKTQYF
few	TRBV20-1	TRBJ2-5	TRBD1	TGCAGTGCTAGAGATAGGGCAGGGGGCGAAAGTTTGAAGACCCAGTACTTC	CSARDRAGGESLKTQYF
.	TRBV29-1	TRBJ2-6	.	TGCAGCGTTCTTCGGGCGGCTGGGGCCAACGTCCTGACTTTC	CSVLRAAGANVLTF
few	TRBV12-3/TRBV12-4	TRBJ1-3	.	TGTGCCAGCAGTTTTAAGCGGCCCCTTGGAAACACCATATATTTT	CASSFKRPLGNTIYF
few	TRBV6-5	TRBJ2-5	.	TGTGCCAGTGCAGGGAGTTGGGGAGAGACCCAGTACTTC	CASAGSWGETQYF